The 7 T cell receptor beta chains given below trace back to one sample, sequenced in a study of blood T cell repertoires in COVID-19 (dated by TCRdb to about 2020). Library preparation employed the immunoSEQ multiplex PCR assay. TCRdb limited this immuneACCESS table to in-frame rearrangements with V and J called. A share of clones is missing; checked studies link under half to unresolved V genes, and the rest is unexplained. The table for this sample lists about 210,000 clones; 75% to 85% of them were counted only once. The ten largest clones represent approximately 5.1% of the sample. The sequenced sample was peripheral blood. These receptor sequences come from a man over 45 with COVID-19, enrolled during active disease.

The chain joins TRBV24-1 to TRBJ2-5; D gene unclear. The CDR3 length is 13 residues. Per germline, CDR1 KGHDR and CDR2 SFDVKD. Trimming stripped 5 bases from V and 0 bases from J, with 6 bases between. As DNA, the CDR3 is TGTGCCACCAGTGGTCAGAACCAAGAGACCCAGTACTTC. This gives the protein CATSGQNQETQYF.

The chain employs TRBV6-5 and TRBJ1-3; a weak D match, TRBD1 (5 bases). Trimming removed 0 bases from V and 9 bases from J, with 9 bases in between. The CDR3 contains 13 residues. The germline CDR1 and CDR2 sequences are MNHEY and SVGAGI. CDR3 nucleotide sequence: TGTGCCAGCAGTTACTCGGACACTTCCACCATATATTTT. Translating it yields CASSYSDTSTIYF.

V usage is TRBV28 and J usage is TRBJ1-5; TRBD1 matches at 9 bases. The germline V gene has CDR1 MDHEN and CDR2 SYDVKM. V shed 5 bases, J shed 1 base, and the junction held 3 bases outside the gene matches. CDR3 length equals 15 residues. As DNA, the CDR3 is TGTGCCAGCAGTGGGGACAGGGAAAGCAATCAGCCCCAGCATTTT. Encoded protein: CASSGDRESNQPQHF.

J is TRBJ2-2 and V is TRBV11-3; TRBD1 agrees at 8 bases. Per germline, CDR1 SGHNT and CDR2 YENEEA. Trimming cost V 5 bases and J 4 bases; bases outside gene matches: 6. The CDR3 runs 15 residues. The CDR3 is CASSPGQGGTGELFF. The DNA of the CDR3 is TGTGCCAGCAGCCCTGGACAGGGAGGCACCGGGGAGCTGTTTTTT.

This chain links TRBV27 with TRBJ2-7, with D hard to call. Germline values: CDR1 MNHEY, CDR2 SMNVEV (reference sequence). CDR3 length: 12 amino acids. V shed 6 bases and J shed 2 bases, with 8 bases lying between them. CDR3 DNA sequence: TGTGCCAGCAGCCCCGGTACCTACGAGCAGTACTTC. Amino acid sequence: CASSPGTYEQYF.

The CDR3 here is CSADRGGTEAFF. The CDR3 DNA is TGCAGCGCCGACAGGGGTGGCACTGAAGCTTTCTTT. The J gene is TRBJ1-1, the V gene TRBV29-1, with 8 bases aligning to TRBD1. The CDR3 has 12 residues. V shed 7 bases, J shed 4 bases, and the junction held 5 bases outside the gene matches. CDR1 is SQVTM, CDR2 ANQGSEA, per germline.

This clone was picked up one time. The V call is TRBV3-1 (or the pseudogene TRBV3-2), the J call TRBJ2-2; TRBD2 matches at 11 bases. Germline V gene data show CDR1 as LGHDT and CDR2 as YNNKEL (reference sequence). The CDR3 has 17 residues. V lost 5 bases, J lost 7 bases, and 12 bases stayed unmatched. The CDR3 is CASSSTSGGSFGGELFF. Here the CDR3 DNA reads TGTGCCAGCAGCTCCACTAGCGGGGGATCGTTTGGCGGGGAGCTGTTTTTT.